This TCR beta chain is drawn from a study of shared clonotypes between healthy human individuals. Study-wide background: Each donor contributed plates that comprised three CD4 naive, three CD4 memory, two CD8 naive and one CD8 memory.

Sequenced by immunoSEQ multiplex PCR; TCRdb stores in-frame clones only, minus some. The sample yields approximately 980,000 clones, over 60% seen once. The count of this clone is one. The CDR3 has 16 amino acids. V lost 2 bases and J lost 2, with 16 bases in between. The germline V gene encodes CDR1 KGHSH and CDR2 LQKENI. The clonotype was recovered from a man younger than 35 in good health. This chain connects TRBV18 to TRBJ2-7; no firm D call. Sample: memory CD4+ T cells sorted from blood. The subset was: CD45RA-negative fraction. The CDR3 loop reads CASSPNPPAAAYEQYF. CDR3 nucleotide sequence: TGTGCCAGCTCACCAAATCCTCCAGCCGCTGCCTACGAGCAGTACTTC.